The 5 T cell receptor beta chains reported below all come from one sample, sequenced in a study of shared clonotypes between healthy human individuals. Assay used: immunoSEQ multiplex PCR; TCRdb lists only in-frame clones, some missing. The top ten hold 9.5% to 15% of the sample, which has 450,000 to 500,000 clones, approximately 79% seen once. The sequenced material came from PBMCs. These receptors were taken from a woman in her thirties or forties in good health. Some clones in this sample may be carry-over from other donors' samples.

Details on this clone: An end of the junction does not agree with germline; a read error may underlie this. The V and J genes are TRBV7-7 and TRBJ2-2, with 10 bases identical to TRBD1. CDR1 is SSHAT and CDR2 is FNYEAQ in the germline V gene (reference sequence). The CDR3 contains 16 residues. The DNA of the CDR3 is TGTGCTAGCAGCGCGGGGACAGGGGAAAGGACCGGGGAGCTGTTTTTT. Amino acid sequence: CASSAGTGERTGELFF. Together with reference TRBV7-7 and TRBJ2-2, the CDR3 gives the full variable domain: GAGVSQSPRYKVTKRGQDVTLRCDPISSHATLYWYQQALGQGPEFLTYFNYEAQPDKSGLPSDRFSAERPEGSISTLTIQRTEQRDSAMYRCASSAGTGERTGELFFGEGSRLTVL.

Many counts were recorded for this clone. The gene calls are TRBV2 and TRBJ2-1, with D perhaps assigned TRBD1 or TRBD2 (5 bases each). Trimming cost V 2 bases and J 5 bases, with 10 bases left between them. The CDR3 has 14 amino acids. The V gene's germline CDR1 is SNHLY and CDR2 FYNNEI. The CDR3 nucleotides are TGTGCCAGCAGTGAACGGGACGGTCACAATGAGCAGTTCTTC. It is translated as CASSERDGHNEQFF.

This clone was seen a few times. This chain's CDR3 is CASSSDRDSPSTF. The DNA of the CDR3 is TGTGCCAGCAGCTCGGACAGGGACTCCCCCTCCACCTTC. The rearrangement joins TRBV2 to TRBJ1-2; 8 bases are shared with TRBD1. V gave up 6 bases and J gave up 13 bases; unmatched junction bases: 13. The CDR3 consists of 13 residues. Germline values: CDR1 SNHLY, CDR2 FYNNEI.

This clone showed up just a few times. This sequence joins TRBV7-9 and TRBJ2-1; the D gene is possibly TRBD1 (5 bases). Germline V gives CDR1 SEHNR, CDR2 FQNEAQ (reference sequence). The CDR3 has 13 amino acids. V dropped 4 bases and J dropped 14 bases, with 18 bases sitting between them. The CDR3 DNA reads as TGTGCCAGCAGCTCAGGGTCCGGCAGAAGGGAGTTCTTC. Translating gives CASSSGSGRREFF.

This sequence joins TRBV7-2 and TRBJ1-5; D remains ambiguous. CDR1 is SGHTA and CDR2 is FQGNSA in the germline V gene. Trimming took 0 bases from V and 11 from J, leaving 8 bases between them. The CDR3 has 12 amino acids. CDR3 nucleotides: TGTGCCAGCAGCTTAGCCGGGAAGGCCCAGCATTTT. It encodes CASSLAGKAQHF.